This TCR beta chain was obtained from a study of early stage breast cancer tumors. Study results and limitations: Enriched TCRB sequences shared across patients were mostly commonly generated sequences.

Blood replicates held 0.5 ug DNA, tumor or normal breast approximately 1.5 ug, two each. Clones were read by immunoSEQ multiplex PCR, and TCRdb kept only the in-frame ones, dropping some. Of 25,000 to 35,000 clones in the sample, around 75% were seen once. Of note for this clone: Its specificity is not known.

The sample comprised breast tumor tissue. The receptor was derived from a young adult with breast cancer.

The CDR3 coding sequence is TGCAGCGTTGAAAACAGCAATCAGCCCCAGCATTTT. Translating gives CSVENSNQPQHF. V is TRBV29-1 and J is TRBJ1-5, with no clear D. CDR1 is SQVTM and CDR2 is ANQGSEA in the germline V gene. V lost 2 bases to trimming and J lost 1 base, with 3 bases between them. The length of the CDR3 is 12 residues.